A single sample is the source of the 27 T cell receptor beta chains below, sequenced in a study of monozygotic twins with inflammatory bowel disease. TCRdb reprocessed the 5' RACE reads and stores each CDR3 protein as one record, lacking DNA. The table for this sample gives around 99,000 distinct CDR3 sequences. The sample taken for sequencing was blood. The receptors were gathered from a human donor with ulcerative colitis or Crohn's disease, or a healthy co-twin of an affected twin (not recorded which).

V is TRBV29-1 and J is TRBJ2-2; the D call of TRBD1 rests on TCRdb alone, since no DNA is present to check it. This CDR3 region has 12 residues. Germline V CDR1 and CDR2: SQVTM, ANQGSEA. This chain's CDR3 is CSVEEGAGELFF.

This chain uses TRBV5-1 with TRBJ2-3; TCRdb indicates TRBD1, and absent DNA this call remains unverified. Germline V gives CDR1 SGHRS, CDR2 YFSETQ. The CDR3 runs to 15 residues. CDR3 amino acids: CASSLALGGADTQYF.

The chain combines TRBV7-2 with TRBJ2-7; TCRdb picks TRBD1, but there is no DNA to check that call. CDR3 length equals 14 residues. CDR1 SGHTA and CDR2 FQGNSA come from the germline V gene. The CDR3 loop reads CASSSPGGAYEQYF.

V and J are TRBV18 and TRBJ2-5; the TCRdb call, TRBD2, lacks DNA for checking. This CDR3 is built from 17 residues. Germline V lookup: CDR1 KGHSH, CDR2 LQKENI. The CDR3 loop reads CASSPSGHTLFQETQYF.

The V call is TRBV7-2, the J call TRBJ2-7; TCRdb's D call, TRBD2, is unchecked because there is no DNA. Germline V gene sequence: CDR1 SGHTA, CDR2 FQGNSA. The CDR3 is made up of 15 amino acids. The CDR3 sequence: CASSKRLAGSEEQYF.

The CDR3 loop reads CSAITPGRLEAFF. V gene TRBV20-1 combines with J gene TRBJ1-1; TCRdb picks TRBD1, but there is no DNA to check that call. Germline CDR1 DFQATT, CDR2 SNEGSKA (reference sequence). The CDR3 covers 13 residues.

The gene calls are TRBV20-1 and TRBJ2-1; TCRdb picks TRBD2, but there is no DNA to check that call. This CDR3 region has 14 residues. Germline values: CDR1 DFQATT, CDR2 SNEGSKA (reference sequence). This CDR3 is CSARDSAGGNEQFF.

The CDR3: CASSAGVNTEAFF. The chain recombines TRBV6-1 with TRBJ1-1; TCRdb proposes TRBD1, but this gene call is untestable without DNA. Germline lookup yields CDR1 MNHNS and CDR2 SASEGT. The CDR3 sequence is 13 residues long.

The chain uses TRBV11-3 and TRBJ2-2; absent DNA, TCRdb's TRBD1 call cannot be checked. The CDR3 loop spans 14 amino acids. Germline V gene data show CDR1 as SGHNT and CDR2 as YENEEA. This CDR3 is CASSLRVRAGELFF.

This chain links TRBV29-1 with TRBJ2-5. This CDR3 is built from 12 residues. CDR1 SQVTM and CDR2 ANQGSEA come from the germline V gene. Here the CDR3 reads CSVVSLGETQYF.

V gene TRBV6-5 combines with J gene TRBJ2-3; TCRdb's D call of TRBD1 is untestable without DNA. The germline gives CDR1 MNHEY, CDR2 SVGAGI. The CDR3 totals 14 residues. The CDR3 loop reads CASSYSSGLDTQYF.

The gene calls are TRBV15 and TRBJ1-1; TCRdb's D gene call, TRBD1, goes unchecked for lack of DNA. The length of the CDR3 is 12 residues. The germline CDR1 and CDR2 sequences are LNHNV and YYDKDF (reference sequence). This CDR3 reads CATSRETGEAFF. Full variable domain (rest looked up from reference TRBV15 and TRBJ1-1): DAMVIQNPRYQVTQFGKPVTLSCSQTLNHNVMYWYQQKSSQAPKLLFHYYDKDFNNEADTPDNFQSRRPNTSFCFLDIRSPGLGDTAMYLCATSRETGEAFFGQGTRLTVV.

The CDR3 region is CASSSPQGAETEAFF. The rearrangement links TRBV28 to TRBJ1-1; TCRdb lists TRBD1, though no DNA is available to test this call. Germline V gene sequence: CDR1 MDHEN, CDR2 SYDVKM. The CDR3 runs to 15 residues. Based on the CDR3 plus reference TRBV28 and TRBJ1-1, the full variable domain is DVKVTQSSRYLVKRTGEKVFLECVQDMDHENMFWYRQDPGLGLRLIYFSYDVKMKEKGDIPEGYSVSREKKERFSLILESASTNQTSMYLCASSSPQGAETEAFFGQGTRLTVV.

This chain links TRBV2 with TRBJ2-7; no DNA is available, so the TRBD2 call from TCRdb remains unchecked. There are 18 residues in the CDR3. Germline V gene data show CDR1 as SNHLY and CDR2 as FYNNEI. The CDR3 loop is CASSEQRGGYDTHYEQYF.

CDR3 sequence reads: CASSLWGQGGETQYF. The chain has TRBV12-3 or TRBV12-4 and TRBJ2-5; TCRdb designates TRBD1, a call that cannot be tested without DNA. The CDR3 sequence is 15 residues long.

The V gene is TRBV18, the J gene TRBJ2-1; no DNA is available, so the TRBD1 call from TCRdb remains unchecked. Germline V lookup: CDR1 KGHSH, CDR2 LQKENI. The CDR3 runs to 16 residues. CDR3 sequence reads: CASSPSDPGPYNEQFF.

The J gene is TRBJ1-1, the V gene TRBV5-1; TCRdb's D gene call, TRBD1, goes unchecked for lack of DNA. The CDR3 is made up of 16 amino acids. Germline V lookup: CDR1 SGHRS, CDR2 YFSETQ. CDR3 protein: CASSLPLTSENTEAFF.

The V and J genes are TRBV5-4 and TRBJ2-5. The germline V gene has CDR1 SGHNT and CDR2 YYREEE (reference sequence). This CDR3 is built from 16 residues. CDR3 sequence: CASSLDIGGSQETQYF.

V is TRBV20-1 and J is TRBJ1-4; lacking DNA, the TRBD1 call made by TCRdb goes unchecked. The CDR3 covers 18 residues. From germline, CDR1 is DFQATT and CDR2 SNEGSKA (reference sequence). CDR3 residues: CSARKRGQGTATNEKLFF.

The J gene is TRBJ1-5, the V gene TRBV30. Germline CDR1 reads GTSNPN; CDR2 reads SVGIG (reference sequence). This CDR3 has 12 residues. CDR3 region: CAWKQPNQPQHF. The whole variable domain, filled in from reference TRBV30 and TRBJ1-5, reads SQTIHQWPATLVQPVGSPLSLECTVEGTSNPNLYWYRQAAGRGLQLLFYSVGIGQISSEVPQNLSASRPQDRQFILSSKKLLLSDSGFYLCAWKQPNQPQHFGDGTRLSIL.

The V and J genes are TRBV20-1 and TRBJ1-1. This CDR3 contains 13 residues. Germline values: CDR1 DFQATT, CDR2 SNEGSKA (reference sequence). This chain's CDR3 is CSARAGLNTEAFF.

The CDR3 sequence: CASSQVGRGGQNNEQFF. The rearrangement uses TRBV3-1 and TRBJ2-1; the D call of TRBD2 rests on TCRdb alone, since no DNA is present to check it. CDR1 and CDR2 from the germline V gene are LGHDT and YNNKEL (reference sequence). The CDR3 has 17 residues.

This rearrangement joins TRBV6-1 to TRBJ2-7; TCRdb's D call, TRBD1, is unchecked because there is no DNA. This CDR3 spans 14 amino acids. Germline V gene lookup returns CDR1 MNHNS and CDR2 SASEGT. The CDR3 protein is CATRSGGSSYEQYF.

The chain joins TRBV9 to TRBJ2-3; TCRdb outputs TRBD2, but without DNA this stays unchecked. The CDR3 loop spans 14 amino acids. From germline, CDR1 is SGDLS and CDR2 YYNGEE. The CDR3 protein is CASRAGGSTDTQYF.

The chain links TRBV11-1 to TRBJ1-1; the D gene TCRdb calls, TRBD1, cannot be checked with no DNA. This CDR3 spans 14 amino acids. The germline V gene has CDR1 SGHAT and CDR2 FQDESV (reference sequence). The CDR3 sequence is CASSTGVGVAEAFF.

The V gene is TRBV15, the J gene TRBJ1-1. The germline CDR1 and CDR2 sequences are LNHNV and YYDKDF (reference sequence). The CDR3 runs to 13 residues. The CDR3: CATSRDSLTEAFF.

The chain is built from TRBV4-3 and TRBJ2-3; absent DNA, TCRdb's TRBD1 call cannot be checked. Germline assignment: CDR1 LGHNA and CDR2 YSLEER. The length of the CDR3 is 15 residues. The CDR3: CASSQDGRGTDTQYF.